This is a list of T cell receptor beta chains from one sample in a study of CD8 T cells in Susac syndrome. TCRdb reprocessed the immunoSEQ multiplex PCR reads via MiXCR and lists one record per CDR3 protein. The sample contains around 180,000 distinct CDR3 sequences, approximately 94% of which appear only once. The specimen sequenced was CD4+ T cells from PBMCs. These receptors all come from a human donor with Susac syndrome. Each CDR3 is given with its conserved first and last residue. The order of the fields is V gene, CDR3 protein.

v_call: TRBV14
cdr3_aa: CASSQGPGLGEDTQYF

v_call: TRBV2
cdr3_aa: CASDSGGNAYEQYF

v_call: TRBV20-1
cdr3_aa: CSARETRVGQPQHF

v_call: TRBV5-1
cdr3_aa: CASSGDGVNTEASF

v_call: TRBV20-1
cdr3_aa: CSAGRSGTEAFF

v_call: TRBV5-4
cdr3_aa: CASSPGTSGGGEQYF

v_call: TRBV12-3/TRBV12-4
cdr3_aa: CASSLKGTSGQYF

v_call: TRBV5-1
cdr3_aa: CASSVDSFPDTQYF

v_call: TRBV12-3/TRBV12-4
cdr3_aa: CASSPQGFEQETQYF

v_call: TRBV5-6
cdr3_aa: CASSLGTGLSYEQYF

v_call: TRBV5-1
cdr3_aa: CASSLAQFTGELFF

v_call: TRBV13
cdr3_aa: CASSLGQGRSSPLHF

v_call: TRBV6-5
cdr3_aa: CASSSDSTYEQYF

v_call: TRBV4-2
cdr3_aa: CASSQSSSGETQYF

v_call: TRBV5-1
cdr3_aa: CASSKDSYGYTF

v_call: TRBV14
cdr3_aa: CASSQDSRGGYTF

v_call: TRBV29-1
cdr3_aa: CSSGSGETQYF